The 10 T cell receptor beta chains presented below share a single source sample, sequenced in a study of Ad26.COV2.S vaccination and SARS-CoV-2 variants. Clones were sequenced by immunoSEQ multiplex PCR, and TCRdb holds only the in-frame ones, with some missing. Found here are 300,000 to 450,000 clones, 92% of them singletons; the top ten hold roughly 3.9%. Sequenced here: peripheral blood, sampled after recovery from COVID-19. The receptors were sampled from a human donor who had recovered from COVID-19.

This CDR3 is CASSPRLAGAAVTDTQYF. In nucleotides, the CDR3 is TGTGCCAGCAGCCCAAGACTAGCGGGGGCCGCCGTCACAGATACGCAGTATTTT. The gene calls are TRBV11-2 and TRBJ2-3, with 12 bases that match TRBD2. Looked up from germline, CDR1 is SGHAT and CDR2 is FQNNGV. The CDR3 is 18 residues long. V was pared by 5 bases and J by 2 bases, with 11 bases of the junction left unmatched.

The CDR3 spells CASSHRTGESYGYTF. The CDR3 nucleotides are TGTGCCAGCTCACACCGGACAGGGGAATCCTATGGCTACACCTTC. V and J are TRBV18 and TRBJ1-2, with 9 bases identical to TRBD1. Germline values: CDR1 KGHSH, CDR2 LQKENI. V shed 4 bases and J 4 bases; nucleotides not matched to a gene: 7. This CDR3 is 15 amino acids long.

The CDR3: CASSLEGASTDTQYF. The CDR3 DNA follows: TGTGCCAGCAGCTTAGAGGGGGCCAGCACAGATACGCAGTATTTT. The V and J genes are TRBV7-6 and TRBJ2-3; TRBD1 agrees at 7 bases. The CDR3 consists of 15 residues. V shed 1 base and J 0 bases; nucleotides not matched to a gene: 1. Per germline, CDR1 SGHVS and CDR2 FNYEAQ.

The rearrangement uses TRBV7-9 and TRBJ2-3; 10 bases fit TRBD2. CDR1 and CDR2 (germline): SEHNR, FQNEAQ (reference sequence). With V trimmed by 5 bases and J by 1 base, 6 bases remained unmatched. This CDR3 comprises 16 residues. The CDR3, as DNA: TGTGCCAGCAGCCAGCGGGGGGGTTCTGGCACAGATACGCAGTATTTT. Its translation: CASSQRGGSGTDTQYF.

The V call is TRBV7-7, the J call TRBJ2-1, with D unresolved. V lost 0 bases and J 2 bases, leaving 2 bases between the germline ends. The length of the CDR3 is 13 residues. Germline CDR1 SSHAT, CDR2 FNYEAQ (reference sequence). CDR3 region: CASSLATYNEQFF. In nucleotides, the CDR3 is TGTGCCAGCAGCTTAGCGACCTACAATGAGCAGTTCTTC.

V usage is TRBV11-2 and J usage is TRBJ1-1; a weak D match, TRBD1 (6 bases). Trimming removed 3 bases at V and 0 bases at J, with 14 bases between. The germline CDR1 and CDR2 sequences are SGHAT and FQNNGV. This CDR3 is built from 16 residues. For the CDR3, the DNA is TGTGCCAGCAGCTTGGCAGGGGCGCTAATGAACACTGAAGCTTTCTTT. It yields the protein CASSLAGALMNTEAFF.

The CDR3 DNA follows: TGTGCCAGCACTTGGACAGGGGAGGTTGGCTACACCTTC. Its translation is CASTWTGEVGYTF. J is TRBJ1-2 and V is TRBV2; TRBD1 matches at 9 bases. The CDR3 sequence is 13 residues long. With V trimmed by 7 bases and J by 7 bases, 7 bases remained unmatched. Germline assignment: CDR1 SNHLY and CDR2 FYNNEI.

The V call is TRBV14, the J call TRBJ1-4, with D uncertain. This CDR3 is 18 amino acids long. CDR1 SGHDN and CDR2 FVKESK come from the germline V gene. Between the trimmed V and J ends, which lost 3 bases and 6 bases, there was a span of 23 bases. CDR3 sequence: CASSQPPSDLHRDEKLFF. The CDR3, as DNA: TGTGCCAGCAGCCAGCCCCCCTCCGACCTCCATAGAGATGAAAAACTGTTTTTT.

The chain carries TRBV7-2 and TRBJ1-5, with a possible D match to TRBD1 (5 bases). Germline V gene lookup returns CDR1 SGHTA and CDR2 FQGNSA. The CDR3 length is 15 residues. V dropped 2 bases and J dropped 3 bases, with 11 bases sitting between them. The chain's CDR3 is CASSLIPQDNQPQHF. CDR3 nucleotides: TGTGCCAGCAGCTTAATTCCACAGGACAATCAGCCCCAGCATTTT.

The chain uses TRBV14 and TRBJ2-1; tentative D call: TRBD2 (5 bases). This CDR3 comprises 14 residues. Germline CDR1 and CDR2: SGHDN and FVKESK. V was trimmed by 2 bases and J by 5 bases, leaving 10 bases between them. CDR3 nucleotide sequence: TGTGCCAGCAGCCAAAGAGGGTGGGACAATGAGCAGTTCTTC. The encoded protein is CASSQRGWDNEQFF.